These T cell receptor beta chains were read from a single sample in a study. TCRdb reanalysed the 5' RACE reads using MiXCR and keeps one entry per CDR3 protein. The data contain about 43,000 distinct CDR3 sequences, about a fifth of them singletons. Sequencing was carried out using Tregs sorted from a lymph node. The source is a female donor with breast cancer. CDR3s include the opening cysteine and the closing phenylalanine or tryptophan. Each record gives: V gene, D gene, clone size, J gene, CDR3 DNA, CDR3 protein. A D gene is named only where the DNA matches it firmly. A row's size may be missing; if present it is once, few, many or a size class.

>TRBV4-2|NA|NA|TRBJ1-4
TGTGCCAGCAGCCAGCAGGAAAGGGGTGAAAAACTGTTTTTT
CASSQQERGEKLFF
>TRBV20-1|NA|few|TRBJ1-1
TGCAGTGCTAGAGAAGTCCCAACCCTGATCCCTGAAGCTTTCTTT
CSAREVPTLIPEAFF
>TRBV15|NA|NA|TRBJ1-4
TGTGCCACCAGCAGAGATCAGGGGCATTCGGAAAAACTGTTTTTT
CATSRDQGHSEKLFF
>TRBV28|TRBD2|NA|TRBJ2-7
TGTGCCAGCAGTTTCGGGGGACTAGTAGGCACCTACGAGCAGTACTTC
CASSFGGLVGTYEQYF
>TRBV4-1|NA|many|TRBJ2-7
TGCGCCAGCAGCCAAGATCCCCAGGGCGGCTCCTACGAGCAGTACTTC
CASSQDPQGGSYEQYF
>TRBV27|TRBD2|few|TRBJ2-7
TGTGCCAGCAGTTTCCTAGCGGGAGATCTCGAGCAGTACTTC
CASSFLAGDLEQYF
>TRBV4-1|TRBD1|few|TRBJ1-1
TGCGCCAGCAGCCTTACGGACAGGGTCACTGAAGCTTTCTTT
CASSLTDRVTEAFF
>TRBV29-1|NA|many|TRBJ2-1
TGCAGCGTTGATGTGGGTGGGCTTGAGCAGTTCTTC
CSVDVGGLEQFF
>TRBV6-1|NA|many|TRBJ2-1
TGTGCCAGCAGTGATCGTCTCGACTACAATGAGCAGTTCTTC
CASSDRLDYNEQFF
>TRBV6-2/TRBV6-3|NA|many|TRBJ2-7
TGTGCCAGCAGTAACGAGGGGGAGCAGTACTTC
CASSNEGEQYF
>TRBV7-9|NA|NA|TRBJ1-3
TGTGCCAGCAGCTTAGGGGGATCCGGAAACACCATATATTTT
CASSLGGSGNTIYF
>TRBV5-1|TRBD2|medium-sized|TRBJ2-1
TGCGCCAGCAGCACCTGGACTAGCGGAGAAAGCTCCTACAATGAGCAGTTCTTC
CASSTWTSGESSYNEQFF
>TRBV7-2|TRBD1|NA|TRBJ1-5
TGTGCCAGCAGCCCGGACAGGGTCGATCAGCCCCAGCATTTT
CASSPDRVDQPQHF
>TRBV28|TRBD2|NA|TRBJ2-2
TGTGCCAGCAGAGAGACTAGCGGGAGGAACACCGGGGAACTGTTTTTT
CASRETSGRNTGELFF
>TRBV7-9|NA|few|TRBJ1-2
TGTGCCAGCAGCTTAGGAGGTTATGGCTACACCTTC
CASSLGGYGYTF
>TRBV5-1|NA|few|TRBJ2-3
TGCGCCAGCAGAATACAGCAAAGCACAGATACGCAGTATTTT
CASRIQQSTDTQYF
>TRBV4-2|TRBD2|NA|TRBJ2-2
TGTGCCAGCAGCCAACGGACTAGCGGGAGCACCGGGGAGCTGTTTTTT
CASSQRTSGSTGELFF
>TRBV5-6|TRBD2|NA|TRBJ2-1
TGTGCCTCTAGCGGGACACTAGCCTACAATGAGCGGTTCTTC
CASSGTLAYNERFF
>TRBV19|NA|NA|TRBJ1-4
TGTGCCAGTAGTGAGGGGGGCGTCGTTGAAAAACTGTTTTTT
CASSEGGVVEKLFF
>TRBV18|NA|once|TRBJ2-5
TGTGCCAGCTCACCACTGATCTGGGAGGACGAGACCCAGTACTTC
CASSPLIWEDETQYF
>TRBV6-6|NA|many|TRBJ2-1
TGTGCCAGCAGTTCCCAACTCCCTAGGGCCGGGGTCTACAATGAGCAGTTCTTC
CASSSQLPRAGVYNEQFF
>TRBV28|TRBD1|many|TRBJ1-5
TGTGCCAGCAGTTTACGGGACAGGGGCAATCGTGAGCCCCAGCATTTT
CASSLRDRGNREPQHF
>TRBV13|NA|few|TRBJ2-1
TGTGCCAGCAGCTTAGGCCTCAGTGAGCCTAATAATGAGCAGTTCTTC
CASSLGLSEPNNEQFF
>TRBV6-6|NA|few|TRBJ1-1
TGTGCCAGCAGTTACTCCCCCGGGAGTGAAGCTTTCTTT
CASSYSPGSEAFF
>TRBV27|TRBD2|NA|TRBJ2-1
TGTGCCAGCAGGCCAGCGGGACTCTACAATGAGCAGTTCTTC
CASRPAGLYNEQFF
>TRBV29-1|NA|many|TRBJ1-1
TGCAGCGTTGGTTTAGGGGTGAACACTGAAGCTTTCTTT
CSVGLGVNTEAFF
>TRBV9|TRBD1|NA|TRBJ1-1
TGTGCCAGCAGCGTAGCGGGACAGGGAGGGAACACTGAAGCTTTCTTT
CASSVAGQGGNTEAFF
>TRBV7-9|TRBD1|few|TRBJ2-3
TGTGCCAGCAGCTTATCGGGACAGTCGGGGTATACGCAGTATTTT
CASSLSGQSGYTQYF
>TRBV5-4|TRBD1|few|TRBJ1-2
TGTGCCAGCAGCTGGGACAGGGCCCCAAACTATGGCTACACCTTC
CASSWDRAPNYGYTF
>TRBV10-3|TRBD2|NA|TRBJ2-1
TGTGCCATCACCCCGGGGGGTCGGGGGCAGTTCTTC
CAITPGGRGQFF
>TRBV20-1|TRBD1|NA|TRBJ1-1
TGCAGTGCTAGAATGGCGGGACAGGGGTCTACTGAAGCTTTCTTT
CSARMAGQGSTEAFF
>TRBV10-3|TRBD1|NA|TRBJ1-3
TGTGCCGTTAGACTGGGGACAGACTCTGGAAACACCATATATTTT
CAVRLGTDSGNTIYF
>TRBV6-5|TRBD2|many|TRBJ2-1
TGTGCCAGCAGTTACGCTAGCGGGAGTTACAATGAGCAGTTCTTC
CASSYASGSYNEQFF
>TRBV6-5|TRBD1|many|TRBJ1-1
TGTGCCAGCAGTTACTCAGGGGGCGGAAGCACTGAAGCTTTCTTT
CASSYSGGGSTEAFF
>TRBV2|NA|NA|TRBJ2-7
TGTGCCAGCAGTGCCCATTCATACGAGCAGTACTTC
CASSAHSYEQYF
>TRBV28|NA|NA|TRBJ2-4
TGTGCCAGCAGTTTCTATTATACGGGTCGAGCCAAAAACATTCAGTACTTC
CASSFYYTGRAKNIQYF
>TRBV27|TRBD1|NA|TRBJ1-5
TGTGCCAGCAGTTTATCGGGACAGCCATATAGCAATCAGCCCCAGCATTTT
CASSLSGQPYSNQPQHF
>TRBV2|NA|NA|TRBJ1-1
TGTGCCAGCGGATGGACAAGTAATGAAGCTTTCTTT
CASGWTSNEAFF
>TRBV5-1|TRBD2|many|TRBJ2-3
TGCGCCAGCAGCCGACTGGGCGAGCGGGAGCTTGGAGATACGCAGTATTTT
CASSRLGERELGDTQYF
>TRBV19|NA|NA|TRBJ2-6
TGTACCAGTAGTACGGACGTTTTCTCTGGGGCCAACGTCCTGACTTTC
CTSSTDVFSGANVLTF
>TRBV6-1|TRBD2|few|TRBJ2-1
TGTGCCAGCAGTGGGCCGGCGTCTACTAGCGTCAATGAGCAGTTCTTC
CASSGPASTSVNEQFF
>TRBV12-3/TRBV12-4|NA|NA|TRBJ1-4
TGTGCCAGCAGTTTCGACAAGAACAATGAAAAACTGTTTTTT
CASSFDKNNEKLFF
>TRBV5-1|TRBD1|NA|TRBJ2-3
TGCGCCAGCAGCATTGACAGGGGAACAGATACGCAGTATTTT
CASSIDRGTDTQYF
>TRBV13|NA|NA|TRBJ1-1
TGTGCCAGCAGCCCACTAACTTCGGTGAACACTGAAGCTTTCTTT
CASSPLTSVNTEAFF
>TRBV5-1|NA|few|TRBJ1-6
TGCGCCAGCAGCCACACCGGGGAGAGTTCACCCCTCCACTTT
CASSHTGESSPLHF
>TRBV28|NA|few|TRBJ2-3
TGTGCCAGCAGTTTATTGCAGAGACGAACAGATACGCAGTATTTT
CASSLLQRRTDTQYF